A single sample is the source of the 22 T cell receptor beta chains below, sequenced in a study of Tregs in tolerant kidney transplant recipients. The repertoire was sequenced with immunoSEQ multiplex PCR; TCRdb's copy has only in-frame clones and lacks some. This table has some 66,000 clones, roughly 92% appearing once. Here the sequenced sample was CD8+ T cells from blood, taken before the transplant. The receptor source for this set is a human donor who received a combined kidney and bone marrow transplant.

The chain has TRBV28 and TRBJ2-5, with a possible D match to TRBD1 (8 bases). Looked up from germline, CDR1 is MDHEN and CDR2 is SYDVKM. The V end lost 5 bases, the J end lost 5 bases, and 18 bases lay between the germline ends. The CDR3 length is 15 residues. CDR3: CASSVTDRGGETQYF. The CDR3 region has the DNA TGTGCCAGCAGTGTAACCGACAGGGGAGGGGAGACCCAGTACTTC.

This sequence joins TRBV4-3 and TRBJ2-1; D remains ambiguous. The CDR3 length is 15 residues. Germline loops: CDR1 LGHNA, CDR2 YSLEER. V was pared by 2 bases and J by 2 bases, with 10 bases between. CDR3 protein: CASSQTTEAYNEQFF. CDR3 DNA sequence: TGCGCCAGCAGCCAAACGACTGAGGCCTACAATGAGCAGTTCTTC.

A word on this clone: Other DNA sequences of this sample code for an identical CDR3. The rearrangement uses TRBV27 and TRBJ2-3; 8 nucleotides line up with TRBD2. This CDR3 region has 15 residues. J gave up 2 bases and V 3 bases, and 4 bases lay outside the gene matches. CDR1 MNHEY and CDR2 SMNVEV come from the germline V gene (reference sequence). The CDR3 region has the DNA TGTGCCAGCAGTTTGGTACTAGCGGTCACAGATACGCAGTATTTT. As protein: CASSLVLAVTDTQYF.

The chain is built from TRBV6-5 and TRBJ1-2, with D possibly TRBD1 on 5 matching bases. There are 14 residues in the CDR3. Trimming pared 6 bases from V and 6 bases from J, leaving 17 bases between. Germline CDR1 is MNHEY and CDR2 is SVGAGI. The CDR3 bases are TGTGCCAGCAGACCCCGGGGGGTGGTTGATGGCTACACCTTC. Protein sequence: CASRPRGVVDGYTF.

The V gene is TRBV19, the J gene TRBJ2-4, with 9 nucleotides matching TRBD2. CDR3 size: 18 residues. Unmatched junction bases numbered 10, after V lost 3 bases and J lost 1 base. CDR1 LNHDA and CDR2 SQIVND come from the germline V gene (reference sequence). CDR3 DNA: TGTGCCAGTAGTATGCGGGAGGGCCTTAATACGGCCAAAAACATTCAGTACTTC. It yields the protein CASSMREGLNTAKNIQYF.

The chain is built from TRBV7-8 and TRBJ2-1, with 13 nucleotides matching TRBD2. The CDR3 contains 16 residues. V gave up 1 base and J gave up 6 bases; unmatched junction bases: 3. The germline gives CDR1 SGHVS, CDR2 FQNEAQ. The CDR3 here is CASSLVGLAGTNEQFF. DNA for the CDR3: TGTGCCAGCAGCTTAGTGGGACTAGCGGGGACCAATGAGCAGTTCTTC. Together with reference TRBV7-8 and TRBJ2-1, the CDR3 gives the full variable domain: GAGVSQSPRYKVAKRGQDVALRCDPISGHVSLFWYQQALGQGPEFLTYFQNEAQLDKSGLPSDRFFAERPEGSVSTLKIQRTQQEDSAVYLCASSLVGLAGTNEQFFGPGTRLTVL.

The chain couples TRBV27 to TRBJ2-7; 9 bases line up with TRBD1. CDR3 size: 14 residues. The germline gives CDR1 MNHEY, CDR2 SMNVEV (reference sequence). J was trimmed by 4 bases and V by 5 bases; bases with no gene match: 6. In DNA, the CDR3 is TGTGCCAGCAGTGTCGACAGGGGGGCTTACGAGCAGTACTTC. Amino acids: CASSVDRGAYEQYF.

The V gene is TRBV6-5, the J gene TRBJ2-5, with 7 bases identical to TRBD2. The DNA end favors TRBJ2-7, so the J call may be wrong. Germline V gene data show CDR1 as MNHEY and CDR2 as SVGAGI. The CDR3 consists of 16 residues. As DNA, the CDR3 is TGTGCCAGCAGTTACTCTCTCGGGAGGAAATTCTACGAGCAGTACTTC. As protein: CASSYSLGRKFYEQYF.

The chain has TRBV10-3 and TRBJ2-1; TRBD1 matches at 10 bases. The CDR3 runs 14 residues. Germline CDR1 and CDR2: ENHRY and SYGVKD. V gave up 7 bases and J gave up 4 bases; unmatched junction bases: 4. The CDR3, as DNA: TGTGCCATCAACAAGGGACAGGGGTACAATGAGCAGTTCTTC. Amino acids: CAINKGQGYNEQFF.

The chain carries TRBV7-9 and TRBJ2-7; a possible D gene is TRBD2 (6 bases). Germline V CDR1 and CDR2: SEHNR, FQNEAQ (reference sequence). Trimming removed 1 base at V and 0 bases at J, with 7 bases between. This CDR3 has 14 amino acids. CDR3: CASSLGRDSYEQYF. The CDR3 coding sequence is TGTGCCAGCAGCTTAGGGCGGGACTCCTACGAGCAGTACTTC.

V and J are TRBV7-9 and TRBJ2-1; no clear D gene. The length of the CDR3 is 16 residues. V lost 2 bases and J lost 0, with 11 bases in between. CDR1 and CDR2 from the germline V gene are SEHNR and FQNEAQ (reference sequence). The CDR3 protein is CASSLPDSSSYNEQFF. The CDR3, as DNA: TGTGCCAGCAGCTTACCTGACTCGAGCTCCTACAATGAGCAGTTCTTC.

V is TRBV19 and J is TRBJ1-5; weak D call: TRBD1 (6 bases). Germline V gives CDR1 LNHDA, CDR2 SQIVND (reference sequence). The CDR3 runs 14 residues. V was shortened by 7 bases and J by 5 bases, with 15 bases between the two germline ends. DNA for the CDR3: TGTGCCAGTAAGCCTTCAGGGGCCCATCAGCCCCAGCATTTT. Translating it yields CASKPSGAHQPQHF. Full variable domain (rest looked up from reference TRBV19 and TRBJ1-5): DGGITQSPKYLFRKEGQNVTLSCEQNLNHDAMYWYRQDPGQGLRLIYYSQIVNDFQKGDIAEGYSVSREKKESFPLTVTSAQKNPTAFYLCASKPSGAHQPQHFGDGTRLSIL.

This clone was seen only once. CDR3 in amino acids: CASSVEGGTYEQYF. The CDR3 DNA is TGTGCCAGCAGCGTAGAGGGAGGGACCTACGAGCAGTACTTC. This chain links TRBV9 with TRBJ2-7, with TRBD2 identical over 7 bases. The CDR3 loop spans 14 amino acids. After removal of 0 bases from V and 2 bases from J, the junction contained 2 bases not matched to a gene. Germline CDR1 reads SGDLS; CDR2 reads YYNGEE.

J is TRBJ2-1 and V is TRBV7-9; unclear D gene. V was pared by 6 bases and J by 6 bases, with 15 bases between. The germline CDR1 and CDR2 sequences are SEHNR and FQNEAQ (reference sequence). CDR3 size: 14 residues. CDR3 loop: CASSLIEPLNEQFF. As DNA, the CDR3 is TGTGCCAGCAGTTTGATTGAGCCGCTCAATGAGCAGTTCTTC.

The chain has TRBV27 and TRBJ2-7, with 7 bases fitting TRBD1. CDR1 and CDR2 (germline): MNHEY, SMNVEV (reference sequence). The junction had 4 bases not matched to a gene; V was cut back by 6 bases and J by 2 bases. The CDR3 has 13 residues. The CDR3 loop reads CASRTGKPYEQYF. In DNA, the CDR3 is TGTGCCAGCAGGACAGGGAAGCCCTACGAGCAGTACTTC.

This chain uses TRBV13 with TRBJ1-3; 8 bases match TRBD1. From germline, CDR1 is PRHDT and CDR2 FYEKMQ (reference sequence). The J segment lost 4 bases and the V segment lost 5 bases, leaving 7 bases of the junction unmatched. The CDR3 is made up of 15 amino acids. The CDR3 nucleotides are TGTGCCAGCAGCAGACAGGGGACGCTCGGAAACACCATATATTTT. Amino acids: CASSRQGTLGNTIYF.

The chain couples TRBV19 to TRBJ2-7; D possibly corresponds to TRBD1 (5 bases). This CDR3 comprises 13 residues. Trimming shortened V by 2 bases and J by 1 base, and 6 bases separated the two germline ends. Germline V gene sequence: CDR1 LNHDA, CDR2 SQIVND (reference sequence). The CDR3 DNA follows: TGTGCCAGTAGTATAACAGGTTCCTACGAGCAGTACTTC. Translated: CASSITGSYEQYF.

The V gene is TRBV27, the J gene TRBJ2-2; a weak D match, TRBD1 (5 bases). Per the germline V gene, CDR1 is MNHEY and CDR2 is SMNVEV (reference sequence). The V end lost 3 bases, the J end lost 9 bases, and 17 bases lay between the germline ends. The CDR3 is made up of 15 amino acids. The CDR3 DNA follows: TGTGCCAGCAGTTTTTGGCAGACTTCAGGGCGGGAGCTGTTTTTT. This gives the protein CASSFWQTSGRELFF.

This CDR3 reads CASSLGGISGYTF. The CDR3 coding sequence is TGTGCCAGCAGTTTAGGCGGGATCAGTGGCTACACCTTC. This sequence joins TRBV27 and TRBJ1-2; D call uncertain. Germline assignment: CDR1 MNHEY and CDR2 SMNVEV (reference sequence). The CDR3 loop spans 13 amino acids. Trimming took off 2 bases at V and 7 bases at J, with 11 bases between the two ends.

The chain is built from TRBV28 and TRBJ2-3; maybe TRBD2 (6 bases). V lost 7 bases and J 2 bases, leaving 10 bases between the germline ends. The CDR3 has 13 amino acids. CDR1 MDHEN and CDR2 SYDVKM come from the germline V gene. CDR3 nucleotide sequence: TGTGCCAGCAAGAGGGGACTCACAGATACGCAGTATTTT. Its protein is CASKRGLTDTQYF.

CDR3 loop: CASSFSGGGEKLFF. The CDR3, as DNA: TGTGCCAGCAGTTTTTCTGGGGGAGGTGAAAAACTGTTTTTT. The chain uses TRBV28 and TRBJ1-4; a possible D gene is TRBD1 (5 bases). V was pared by 3 bases and J by 7 bases, with 12 bases between. Germline lookup yields CDR1 MDHEN and CDR2 SYDVKM. The CDR3 runs to 14 residues.

The chain combines TRBV15 with TRBJ2-2; a possible D gene is TRBD2 (5 bases). This CDR3 has 13 amino acids. The germline V gene encodes CDR1 LNHNV and CDR2 YYDKDF (reference sequence). Between the trimmed V and J ends, which lost 4 bases and 6 bases, there was a span of 9 bases. The CDR3 DNA sequence: TGTGCCACCAGCACCTTAGCGCCCGGGGAGCTGTTTTTT. Its translation is CATSTLAPGELFF. Filled out from reference TRBV15 and TRBJ2-2, the complete variable domain reads DAMVIQNPRYQVTQFGKPVTLSCSQTLNHNVMYWYQQKSSQAPKLLFHYYDKDFNNEADTPDNFQSRRPNTSFCFLDIRSPGLGDTAMYLCATSTLAPGELFFGEGSRLTVL.